This T cell receptor beta chain was profiled in a study of T cell changes during pregnancy in multiple sclerosis. Germline CDR1 is SEHNR and CDR2 is FQNEAQ (reference sequence). This CDR3 contains 19 residues. V was clipped by 4 bases and J by 7 bases, with 28 bases between them. The protocol was immunoSEQ multiplex PCR, while the TCRdb copy is restricted to in-frame clones and leaves out a portion. This table holds tens of thousands of clones, roughly nine tenths found once. A single count supports this clone. The clonotype was recovered from a female donor with multiple sclerosis, enrolled in a pregnancy study. The V gene is TRBV7-9, the J gene TRBJ1-4; no firm D call. This specimen was CD8+ T cells from peripheral blood mononuclear cells, taken in the third trimester of pregnancy. The CDR3 DNA sequence: TGTGCCAGCAGCTCCAACAGACCACGAGGCTCGGGGATCATTGAAAAACTGTTTTTT. It specifies CASSSNRPRGSGIIEKLFF. Complete variable domain (other parts from reference TRBV7-9 and TRBJ1-4): DTGVSQNPRHKITKRGQNVTFRCDPISEHNRLYWYRQTLGQGPEFLTYFQNEAQLEKSRLLSDRFSAERPKGSFSTLEIQRTEQGDSAMYLCASSSNRPRGSGIIEKLFFGSGTQLSVL.